Detailed here is one TCR beta chain. Antigen unknown. The sample belongs to a study of identifying expanded T cells in peripheral blood. Study-wide points: Approximately 2-week clone count variance significantly increased as total template count grew. Differentially abundant clones: approximately 1.3 between replicates, 16.4 at 2 to 3 weeks, less than 25 at four.

TCRdb keeps only in-frame clones here, not all; method: immunoSEQ multiplex PCR. The data hold over 90,000 clones, with approximately 86% observed a single time. V gave up 0 bases and J gave up 4 bases; unmatched junction bases: 7. There are 15 residues in the CDR3. The germline V gene encodes CDR1 GTSNPN and CDR2 SVGIG (reference sequence). Input material: blood. The V and J genes are TRBV30 and TRBJ1-1; 8 bases match TRBD1. This sequence was found in a person between 18 and 70 years old in good health. The CDR3 DNA sequence: TGTGCCTGGAGTGTAGCAAGGCAGGGGGCCACTGAAGCTTTCTTT. Translation: CAWSVARQGATEAFF.